This T cell receptor (beta chain) was identified during a study of blood T cell repertoires in COVID-19. Whole-study context: In each case, the material was cDNA or gDNA derived from T cells, B-cell-depleted T cells, or PBMCs.

CDR1 MDHEN and CDR2 SYDVKM come from the germline V gene. This CDR3 comprises 14 residues. V lost 5 bases to trimming and J lost 6 bases; unmatched junction nucleotides: 8. Profiled with immunoSEQ multiplex PCR; TCRdb holds only in-frame clones, not every one. The sample contains about 260,000 clones, 70% to 90% of which appear only once. This clone was seen just once. Material: PBMCs or T cells enriched from blood (not recorded which). This chain links TRBV28 with TRBJ2-7; 9 bases are shared with TRBD1. The sequence was collected from a middle-aged man who had been exposed to COVID-19. The CDR3 protein is CASSPRTGDREQYF. As DNA, the CDR3 is TGTGCCAGCAGTCCTAGGACAGGGGACCGCGAGCAGTACTTC.